A selection of T cell receptor beta chains follows, all from one sample in a study of T cells in localized non-small cell lung cancer. The data were produced by immunoSEQ multiplex PCR, yet TCRdb's version contains in-frame clones alone and is incomplete. The table shows approximately 54,000 clones, with around 81% occurring only once. The sequencing here drew on peripheral blood, taken before any cancer treatment. These receptors originate from an older female donor with stage II squamous cell lung carcinoma. Each CDR3 is given with its conserved first and last residue. A D gene is named only where the DNA matches it firmly.

j_call: TRBJ1-1
d_call: TRBD1
v_call: TRBV7-9
cdr3_aa: CASSSPAGGMNTEAFF
cdr3_nt: TGTGCCAGCAGCTCCCCGGCAGGGGGCATGAACACTGAAGCTTTCTTT

j_call: TRBJ1-1
d_call: -
v_call: TRBV15
cdr3_aa: CATSREGGTEAFF
cdr3_nt: TGTGCCACCAGCAGGGAAGGAGGGACTGAAGCTTTCTTT

j_call: TRBJ2-7
d_call: -
v_call: TRBV19
cdr3_aa: CASSIGGTTYEQYF
cdr3_nt: TGTGCCAGTAGTATAGGGGGCACCACCTACGAGCAGTACTTC

j_call: TRBJ1-2
d_call: TRBD1
v_call: TRBV25-1
cdr3_aa: CASRAQDRVSGYTF
cdr3_nt: TGTGCCAGCAGGGCCCAGGACAGGGTGAGCGGCTACACCTTC

j_call: TRBJ1-5
d_call: -
v_call: TRBV12-5
cdr3_aa: CASGGGAGNQPQHF
cdr3_nt: TGTGCTAGTGGCGGAGGGGCCGGCAATCAGCCCCAGCATTTT

j_call: TRBJ2-7
d_call: TRBD2
v_call: TRBV13
cdr3_aa: CASSLGAKLAGVPSRSYEQYF
cdr3_nt: TGTGCCAGCAGCTTAGGCGCGAAACTAGCGGGGGTTCCCTCTCGCTCCTACGAGCAGTACTTC

j_call: TRBJ1-2
d_call: -
v_call: TRBV7-8
cdr3_aa: CASSLDGGGGYGYTF
cdr3_nt: TGTGCCAGCAGCTTAGACGGCGGGGGAGGTTATGGCTACACCTTC

j_call: TRBJ1-1
d_call: -
v_call: TRBV5-1
cdr3_aa: CASSLAGGPTEAFF
cdr3_nt: TGCGCCAGCAGCTTGGCCGGGGGGCCCACTGAAGCTTTCTTT

j_call: TRBJ1-2
d_call: TRBD1
v_call: TRBV19
cdr3_aa: CASSIQGASGYTF
cdr3_nt: TGTGCCAGTAGTATACAGGGGGCGAGTGGCTACACCTTC

j_call: TRBJ2-7
d_call: -
v_call: TRBV7-3
cdr3_aa: CASSSDLGDEQYF
cdr3_nt: TGTGCCAGCAGCTCGGACCTGGGGGACGAGCAGTACTTC

j_call: TRBJ1-3
d_call: -
v_call: TRBV7-2
cdr3_aa: CASSSTRGNTIYF
cdr3_nt: TGTGCCAGCAGCTCCACTAGAGGAAACACCATATATTTT

j_call: TRBJ2-5
d_call: TRBD2
v_call: TRBV7-2
cdr3_aa: CASSPPTGLAGGVETQYF
cdr3_nt: TGTGCCAGCAGCCCTCCGACTGGGCTAGCGGGGGGGGTAGAGACCCAGTACTTC

j_call: TRBJ1-1
d_call: -
v_call: TRBV15
cdr3_aa: CATSRRGGYEAFF
cdr3_nt: TGTGCCACCAGCCGCCGTGGGGGATATGAAGCTTTCTTT

j_call: TRBJ1-2
d_call: -
v_call: TRBV15
cdr3_aa: CATSRGGRVYGYTF
cdr3_nt: TGTGCCACCAGCAGAGGTGGTAGGGTCTATGGCTACACCTTC

j_call: TRBJ2-5
d_call: -
v_call: TRBV10-3
cdr3_aa: CATNSGQGRETQYF
cdr3_nt: TGTGCCACCAATAGTGGGCAGGGGAGGGAGACCCAGTACTTC

j_call: TRBJ1-3
d_call: -
v_call: TRBV11-2
cdr3_aa: CASSSQGYTIYF
cdr3_nt: TGTGCCAGCAGCTCGCAAGGATACACCATATATTTT